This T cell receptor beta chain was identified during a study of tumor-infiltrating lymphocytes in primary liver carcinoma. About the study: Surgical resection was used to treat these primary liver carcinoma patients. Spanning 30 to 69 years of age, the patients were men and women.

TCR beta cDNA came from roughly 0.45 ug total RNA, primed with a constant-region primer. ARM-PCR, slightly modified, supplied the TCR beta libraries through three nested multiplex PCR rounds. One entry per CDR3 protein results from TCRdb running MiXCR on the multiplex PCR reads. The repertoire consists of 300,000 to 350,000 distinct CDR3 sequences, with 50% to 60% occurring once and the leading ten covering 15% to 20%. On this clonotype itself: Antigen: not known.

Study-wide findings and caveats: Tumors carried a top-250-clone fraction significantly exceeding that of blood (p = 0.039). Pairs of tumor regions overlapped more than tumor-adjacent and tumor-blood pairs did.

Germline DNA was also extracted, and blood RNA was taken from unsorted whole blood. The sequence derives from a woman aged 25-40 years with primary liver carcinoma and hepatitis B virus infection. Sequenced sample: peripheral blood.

The CDR3 region has the DNA TGTGCCAGCAGCTTAGGGGTCCTTAACACCGGGGAGCTGTTTTTT. Translation: CASSLGVLNTGELFF. V gene TRBV7-9 combines with J gene TRBJ2-2; D is unresolved. Germline CDR1 is SEHNR and CDR2 is FQNEAQ (reference sequence). This CDR3 is 15 amino acids long. Trimming left V 1 base short and J 2 bases short, with 8 bases between.